This T cell receptor beta chain was found in a study of cytomegalovirus exposure and HLA in healthy donors. Amplification used 60 Vbeta primers and 13 Jbeta primers. Data came from immunoSEQ multiplex PCR; TCRdb stores just in-frame clones and leaves some out. The sample has 150,000 to 200,000 clones, 60% to 80% seen once. This clone was seen a few times. This sequence originates from a man in his forties or fifties in good health and CMV-seropositive. The sequenced sample was PBMCs.

The CDR3 nucleotides are TGTGCCAGCAGCCCGCTCAGGGGGCAAGGCGGCTACACCTTC. Its translation: CASSPLRGQGGYTF. The chain links TRBV5-6 to TRBJ1-2, with 8 bases that match TRBD1. Germline CDR1 is SGHDT and CDR2 is YYEEEE. Trimming at V came to 4 bases and at J to 8 bases, leaving 10 bases not matched to a gene. This CDR3 is 14 amino acids long.